A single sample is the source of the 8 T cell receptor beta chains below, sequenced in a study of blood T cells in healthy people across ages. Then a second PCR, running about 6 to 12 cycles, was carried out with a sample-barcoded 5' primer and a J-beta primer mix. TCRdb reprocessed the 5' RACE reads via MiXCR and lists one record per CDR3 protein. The data show around 1,000,000 distinct CDR3 sequences, around 27% seen once. These data also featured in a second study, about T cells of mothers and their children.

Source material: blood. These receptor sequences come from a girl aged 2 to 10 in good health.

This clonotype was seen more than once but under ten times. The chain employs TRBV7-3 and TRBJ2-5; 10 nucleotides agree with TRBD2. The V and J ends lost 2 bases and 3 bases, in that order; junction bases with no gene match: 6. Per the germline V gene, CDR1 is SGHTA and CDR2 is FQGTGA. This CDR3 has 16 amino acids. The CDR3 DNA sequence: TGTGCCAGCAGCTTAGAGGGCCTAGCGGGGGAAGAGACCCAGTACTTC. Its translation: CASSLEGLAGEETQYF.

This clonotype appeared a few times. The genes are TRBV20-1 and TRBJ2-3; 8 positions agree with TRBD2. The junction had 4 bases not matched to a gene; V was cut back by 4 bases and J by 1 base. This CDR3 spans 14 amino acids. The V gene's germline CDR1 is DFQATT and CDR2 SNEGSKA (reference sequence). For the CDR3, the DNA is TGCAGTGCTACTGCGCGGGGGGGCACAGATACGCAGTATTTT. It codes for CSATARGGTDTQYF.

CDR3 nucleotides: TGCAGCGTTCGACAGTCTTATGGCTACACCTTC. Translated, it gives CSVRQSYGYTF. This chain links TRBV29-1 with TRBJ1-2; D possibly corresponds to TRBD1 (5 bases). The germline V gene has CDR1 SQVTM and CDR2 ANQGSEA. Trimming left V 5 bases short and J 5 bases short, with 9 bases between. This CDR3 spans 11 amino acids.

This clonotype was counted between two and nine times. The chain uses TRBV29-1 and TRBJ1-1, with D unresolved. The CDR3 is made up of 10 amino acids. Trimming cost V 8 bases and J 5 bases, with 9 bases left between them. Germline loops: CDR1 SQVTM, CDR2 ANQGSEA. CDR3 amino acids: CSFWGTEAFF. The DNA of the CDR3 is TGCAGCTTTTGGGGTACTGAAGCTTTCTTT.

The chain employs TRBV10-3 and TRBJ2-1; D is possibly TRBD2 (6 bases). Germline lookup yields CDR1 ENHRY and CDR2 SYGVKD. The CDR3 has 18 amino acids. V dropped 6 bases and J dropped 0 bases, with 21 bases sitting between them. The CDR3 spells CAISRLSGPSSSYNEQFF. The CDR3 DNA follows: TGTGCCATCAGCCGACTTAGCGGCCCGTCAAGCTCCTACAATGAGCAGTTCTTC.

This clonotype occurred a few times. The rearrangement joins TRBV27 to TRBJ2-5, with 7 nucleotides matching TRBD2. Trimming cost V 6 bases and J 2 bases; bases outside gene matches: 12. CDR1 is MNHEY, CDR2 SMNVEV, per germline (reference sequence). The CDR3 length is 16 residues. CDR3 DNA: TGTGCCAGCAGCCCACTTTTGGGGGGGGGACAAGAGACCCAGTACTTC. Translation gives CASSPLLGGGQETQYF.

Turning to this clonotype: Since no conserved phenylalanine or tryptophan closes the CDR3, a read error is the likely cause. The chain links TRBV10-3 to TRBJ2-7; D is perhaps TRBD1 (6 bases). This CDR3 contains 13 residues. Germline CDR1 ENHRY, CDR2 SYGVKD. V lost 3 bases to trimming and J lost 5 bases, with 11 bases between them. CDR3 amino acids: CAISDAGAHEQYL. The DNA of the CDR3 is TGTGCCATCAGTGATGCAGGGGCACACGAGCAGTACCTC.

As DNA, the CDR3 is TGCAGCGTTGAGCGGTGGGGACTAGGGGTGAATGAGCAGTTCTTC. This translates into CSVERWGLGVNEQFF. This chain connects TRBV29-1 to TRBJ2-1; 8 bases are shared with TRBD2. The V segment lost 3 bases and the J segment 7 bases; nucleotides outside the gene matches: 11. The CDR3 is 15 amino acids. Germline loops: CDR1 SQVTM, CDR2 ANQGSEA.